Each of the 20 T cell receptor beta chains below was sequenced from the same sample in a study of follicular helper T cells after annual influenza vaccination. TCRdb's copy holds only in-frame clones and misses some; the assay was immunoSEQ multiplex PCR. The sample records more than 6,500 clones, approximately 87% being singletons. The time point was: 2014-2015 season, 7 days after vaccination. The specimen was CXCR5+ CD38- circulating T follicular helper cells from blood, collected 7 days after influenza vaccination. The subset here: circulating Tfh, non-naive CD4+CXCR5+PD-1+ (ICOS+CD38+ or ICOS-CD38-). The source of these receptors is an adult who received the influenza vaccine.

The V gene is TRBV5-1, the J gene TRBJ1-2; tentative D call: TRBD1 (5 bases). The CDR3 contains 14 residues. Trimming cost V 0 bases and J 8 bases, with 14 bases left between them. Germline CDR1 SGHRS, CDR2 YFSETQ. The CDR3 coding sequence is TGCGCCAGCAGCTTGGCTGGGGACCCTGGGGGCTACACCTTC. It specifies CASSLAGDPGGYTF.

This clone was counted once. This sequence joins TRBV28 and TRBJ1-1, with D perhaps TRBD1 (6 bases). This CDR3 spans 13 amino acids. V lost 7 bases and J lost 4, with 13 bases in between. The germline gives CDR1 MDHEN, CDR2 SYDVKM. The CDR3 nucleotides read TGTGCCAGCATCCGAGGGGGGGGCACTGAAGCTTTCTTT. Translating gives CASIRGGGTEAFF.

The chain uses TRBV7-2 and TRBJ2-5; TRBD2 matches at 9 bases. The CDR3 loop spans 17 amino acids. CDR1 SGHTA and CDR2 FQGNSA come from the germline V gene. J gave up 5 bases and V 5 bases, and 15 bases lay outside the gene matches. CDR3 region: CASSARGLARVGETQYF. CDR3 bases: TGTGCCAGCAGCGCTCGCGGACTAGCGCGCGTGGGGGAGACCCAGTACTTC.

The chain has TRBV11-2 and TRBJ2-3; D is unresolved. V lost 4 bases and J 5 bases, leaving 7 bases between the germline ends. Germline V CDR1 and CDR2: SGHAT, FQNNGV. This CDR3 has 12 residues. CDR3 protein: CASSSALDTQYF. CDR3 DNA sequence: TGTGCCAGCAGCTCTGCCTTAGATACGCAGTATTTT. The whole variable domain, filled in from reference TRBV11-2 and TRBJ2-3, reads EAGVAQSPRYKIIEKRQSVAFWCNPISGHATLYWYQQILGQGPKLLIQFQNNGVVDDSQLPKDRFSAERLKGVDSTLKIQPAKLEDSAVYLCASSSALDTQYFGPGTRLTVL.

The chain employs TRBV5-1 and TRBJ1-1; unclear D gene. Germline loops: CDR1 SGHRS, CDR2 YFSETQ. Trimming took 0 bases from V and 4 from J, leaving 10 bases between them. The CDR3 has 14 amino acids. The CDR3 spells CASSLAAAGTEAFF. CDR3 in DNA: TGCGCCAGCAGCTTGGCGGCTGCAGGCACTGAAGCTTTCTTT.

The CDR3 DNA reads as TGTGCCAGCAGCTTTGGCGGGACATCAGGGCTAGGGCAGTATTTT. Protein product: CASSFGGTSGLGQYF. The rearrangement links TRBV7-9 to TRBJ2-3, with D possibly called TRBD1 or TRBD2 (6 bases each). The ends were cut back, 3 bases at V and 11 bases at J, with 21 bases in the middle. The germline V gene encodes CDR1 SEHNR and CDR2 FQNEAQ (reference sequence). This CDR3 comprises 15 residues.

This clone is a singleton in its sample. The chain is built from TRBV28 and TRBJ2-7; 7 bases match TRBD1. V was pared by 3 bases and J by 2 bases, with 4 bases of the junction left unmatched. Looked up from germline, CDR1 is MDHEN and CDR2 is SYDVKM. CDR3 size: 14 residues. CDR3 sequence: CASSFRDSTYEQYF. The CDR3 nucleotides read TGTGCCAGCAGTTTCCGGGACAGCACCTACGAGCAGTACTTC.

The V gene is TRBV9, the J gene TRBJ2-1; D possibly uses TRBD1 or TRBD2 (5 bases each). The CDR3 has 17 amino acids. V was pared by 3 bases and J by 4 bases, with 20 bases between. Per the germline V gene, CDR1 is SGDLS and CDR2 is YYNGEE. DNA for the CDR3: TGTGCCAGCAGCGGAGGCGGAGGCAGGGCAGGGTACAATGAGCAGTTCTTC. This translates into CASSGGGGRAGYNEQFF.

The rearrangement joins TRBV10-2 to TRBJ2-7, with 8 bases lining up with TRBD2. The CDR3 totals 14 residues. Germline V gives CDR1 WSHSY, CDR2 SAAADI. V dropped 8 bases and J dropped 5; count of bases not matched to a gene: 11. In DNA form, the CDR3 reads TGCGCCAGCGTCGTTCCTAGCGGGCGCAACGAGCAGTACTTC. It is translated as CASVVPSGRNEQYF.

CDR3 loop: CASSQPTFQGSSGNTIYF. The CDR3 bases are TGTGCCAGCAGCCAACCTACCTTTCAGGGGAGCTCTGGAAACACCATATATTTT. The V call is TRBV14, the J call TRBJ1-3, with D possibly matching TRBD1 (6 bases). Germline lookup yields CDR1 SGHDN and CDR2 FVKESK. The CDR3 totals 18 residues. V was clipped by 2 bases and J by 0 bases, with 17 bases between them.

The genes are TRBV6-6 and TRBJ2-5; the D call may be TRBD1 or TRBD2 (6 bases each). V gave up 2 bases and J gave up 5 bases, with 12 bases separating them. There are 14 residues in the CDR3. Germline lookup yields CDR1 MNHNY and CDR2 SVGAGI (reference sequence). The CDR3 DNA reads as TGTGCCAGCAGTTACATACAGGGACTTGAGACCCAGTACTTC. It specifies CASSYIQGLETQYF.

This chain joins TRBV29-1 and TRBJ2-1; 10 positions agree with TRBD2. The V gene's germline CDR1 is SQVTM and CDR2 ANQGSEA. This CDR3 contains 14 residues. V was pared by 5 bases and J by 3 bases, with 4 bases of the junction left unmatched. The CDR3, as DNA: TGCAGCGTTAATGGACTAGCGGACTACAATGAGCAGTTCTTC. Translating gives CSVNGLADYNEQFF.

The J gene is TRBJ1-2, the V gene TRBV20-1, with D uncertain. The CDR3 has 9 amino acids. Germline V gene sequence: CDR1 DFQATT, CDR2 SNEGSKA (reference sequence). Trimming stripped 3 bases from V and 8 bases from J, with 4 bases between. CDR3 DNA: TGCAGTGCTAGGGGCGGCTACACCTTC. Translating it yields CSARGGYTF.

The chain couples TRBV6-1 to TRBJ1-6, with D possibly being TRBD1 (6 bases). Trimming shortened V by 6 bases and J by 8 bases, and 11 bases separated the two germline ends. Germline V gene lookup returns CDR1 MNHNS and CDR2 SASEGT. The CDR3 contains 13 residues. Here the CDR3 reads CASRDSDDSPLHF. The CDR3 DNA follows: TGTGCCAGCAGGGACAGTGATGATTCACCCCTCCACTTT.

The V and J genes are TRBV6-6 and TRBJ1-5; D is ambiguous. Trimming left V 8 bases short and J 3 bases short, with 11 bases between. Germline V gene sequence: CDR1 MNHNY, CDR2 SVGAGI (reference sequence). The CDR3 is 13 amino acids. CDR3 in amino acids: CASLRRNNQPQHF. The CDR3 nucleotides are TGTGCCAGCTTAAGACGGAACAATCAGCCCCAGCATTTT.

The CDR3 spells CASSPPMGRQHF. The CDR3 region has the DNA TGTGCCAGCAGCCCTCCGATGGGCAGGCAGCATTTT. V gene TRBV6-5 combines with J gene TRBJ1-5; D gene uncertain. V lost 6 bases and J lost 13, with 16 bases in between. This CDR3 is built from 12 residues. CDR1 MNHEY and CDR2 SVGAGI come from the germline V gene.

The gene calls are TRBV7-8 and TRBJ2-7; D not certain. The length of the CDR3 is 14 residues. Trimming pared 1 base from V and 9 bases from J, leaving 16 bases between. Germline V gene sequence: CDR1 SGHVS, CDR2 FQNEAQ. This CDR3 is CASSLEIRPLVQYF. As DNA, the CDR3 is TGTGCCAGCAGCTTAGAGATTCGCCCCCTGGTGCAGTACTTC.

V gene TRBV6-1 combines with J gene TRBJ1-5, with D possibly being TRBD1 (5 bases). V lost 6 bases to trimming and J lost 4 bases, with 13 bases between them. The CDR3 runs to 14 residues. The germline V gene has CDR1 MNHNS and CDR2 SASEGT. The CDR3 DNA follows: TGTGCCAGCAGCCTGACAGACCCAAATCAGCCCCAGCATTTT. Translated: CASSLTDPNQPQHF.

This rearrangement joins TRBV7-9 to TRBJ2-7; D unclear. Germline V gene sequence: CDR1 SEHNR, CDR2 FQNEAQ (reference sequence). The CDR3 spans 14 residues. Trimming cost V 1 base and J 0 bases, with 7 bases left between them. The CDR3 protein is CASSLGASSYEQYF. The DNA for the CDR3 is TGTGCCAGCAGCTTAGGGGCGAGCTCCTACGAGCAGTACTTC. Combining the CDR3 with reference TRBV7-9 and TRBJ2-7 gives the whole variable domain DTGVSQNPRHKITKRGQNVTFRCDPISEHNRLYWYRQTLGQGPEFLTYFQNEAQLEKSRLLSDRFSAERPKGSFSTLEIQRTEQGDSAMYLCASSLGASSYEQYFGPGTRLTVT.

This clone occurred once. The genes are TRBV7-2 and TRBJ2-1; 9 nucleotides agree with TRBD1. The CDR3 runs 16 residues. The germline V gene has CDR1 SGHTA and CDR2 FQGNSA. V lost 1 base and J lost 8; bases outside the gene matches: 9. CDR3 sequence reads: CASSLVPGTGSHEQFF. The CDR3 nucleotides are TGTGCCAGCAGCTTAGTTCCCGGGACAGGGTCCCATGAGCAGTTCTTC.